The 13 T cell receptor beta chains below were found in one sample sequenced in a study of shared clonotypes between healthy human individuals. Libraries were prepared by immunoSEQ multiplex PCR; TCRdb keeps only in-frame clonotypes and omits some of them. The table has some 2.4 million clones, 93% seen once. The sample taken for sequencing was naive CD4+ T cells from PBMCs. Stated subset: CD45RA+ positively selected. Receptors were obtained from a man younger than 35 in good health. Some clones in this sample may be carry-over from other donors' samples.

The V and J genes are TRBV5-5 and TRBJ2-7; no clear D. Deletions cut 1 base from V and 3 bases from J, with 8 bases between. The CDR3 loop spans 13 amino acids. Germline V CDR1 and CDR2: SGHKS, YYEKEE (reference sequence). The CDR3: CASSLSRNYEQYF. CDR3 nucleotide sequence: TGTGCCAGCAGCTTGAGCCGGAACTACGAGCAGTACTTC.

V gene TRBV18 combines with J gene TRBJ2-2, with D tentatively TRBD1 (6 bases). CDR3 length equals 16 residues. The V end lost 5 bases, the J end lost 2 bases, and 15 bases lay between the germline ends. In germline, CDR1 is KGHSH, CDR2 LQKENI. The CDR3 reads CASSSSLRGNTGELFF. CDR3 sequence (DNA): TGTGCCAGCTCATCGAGTCTCAGGGGAAACACCGGGGAGCTGTTTTTT.

This chain connects TRBV27 to TRBJ2-3; D is perhaps TRBD2 (6 bases). Germline V gene data show CDR1 as MNHEY and CDR2 as SMNVEV (reference sequence). The CDR3 loop spans 14 amino acids. Trimming pared 3 bases from V and 7 bases from J, leaving 14 bases between. The CDR3 nucleotides read TGTGCCAGCAGTTTCCATCCACTAGCATATACGCAGTATTTT. This codes for CASSFHPLAYTQYF.

The CDR3 reads CASSLVGTIAEQYF. The CDR3 DNA follows: TGTGCCAGCAGCTTAGTCGGGACTATAGCCGAGCAGTACTTC. This rearrangement joins TRBV7-9 to TRBJ2-7; 7 nucleotides match TRBD2. The CDR3 is made up of 14 amino acids. The V gene's germline CDR1 is SEHNR and CDR2 FQNEAQ (reference sequence). The V segment lost 1 base and the J segment 6 bases; nucleotides outside the gene matches: 6.

The chain employs TRBV19 and TRBJ1-1; 10 bases line up with TRBD1. V lost 1 base to trimming and J lost 4 bases; unmatched junction nucleotides: 3. The CDR3 has 15 residues. Germline V gives CDR1 LNHDA, CDR2 SQIVND (reference sequence). The chain's CDR3 is CASSIVGTGATEAFF. The CDR3 DNA follows: TGTGCCAGTAGTATAGTCGGGACAGGGGCCACTGAAGCTTTCTTT.

This clone was observed once. V gene TRBV19 combines with J gene TRBJ1-1, with D uncertain. The germline V gene has CDR1 LNHDA and CDR2 SQIVND (reference sequence). Trimming removed 6 bases at V and 0 bases at J, with 5 bases between. There are 12 residues in the CDR3. The CDR3 spells CASRSVNTEAFF. The CDR3 region has the DNA TGTGCCAGTAGATCCGTGAACACTGAAGCTTTCTTT. The full variable domain, with the rest looked up from reference TRBV19 and TRBJ1-1, is DGGITQSPKYLFRKEGQNVTLSCEQNLNHDAMYWYRQDPGQGLRLIYYSQIVNDFQKGDIAEGYSVSREKKESFPLTVTSAQKNPTAFYLCASRSVNTEAFFGQGTRLTVV.

The chain is built from TRBV5-1 and TRBJ2-1, with 11 bases lining up with TRBD2. The V gene's germline CDR1 is SGHRS and CDR2 YFSETQ. V lost 4 bases, J lost 9 bases, and 9 bases stayed unmatched. This CDR3 is 15 amino acids long. The CDR3 here is CASSPTGTSGAEQFF. CDR3 bases: TGCGCCAGCAGCCCAACCGGGACTAGCGGAGCTGAGCAGTTCTTC.

This chain links TRBV5-1 with TRBJ1-3; D unclear. CDR3 length: 13 amino acids. The germline V gene encodes CDR1 SGHRS and CDR2 YFSETQ. Trimming removed 4 bases from V and 2 bases from J, with 7 bases in between. DNA of the CDR3: TGCGCCAGCAGCCCTTTCCCTGGAAACACCATATATTTT. Translation gives CASSPFPGNTIYF.

In its sample, this clone was seen once. The rearrangement joins TRBV2 to TRBJ2-7; TRBD2 aligns across 9 bases. Germline CDR1 SNHLY, CDR2 FYNNEI. Trimming took 6 bases from V and 7 from J; bases not matched to a gene: 16. The CDR3 covers 16 residues. The CDR3 DNA follows: TGTGCCAGCAGCGTGGGTCATAGCGGGAGTCGGAGGGAGCAGTACTTC. Its translation: CASSVGHSGSRREQYF.

The chain couples TRBV25-1 to TRBJ1-2; D not certain. CDR1 is MGHDK, CDR2 SYGVNS, per germline. V was shortened by 0 bases and J by 0 bases, with 5 bases between the two germline ends. CDR3 length: 14 amino acids. CDR3 DNA: TGTGCCAGCAGTGAATACGGGGCTAACTATGGCTACACCTTC. Residues: CASSEYGANYGYTF.

This chain joins TRBV28 and TRBJ2-7; TRBD1 aligns across 8 bases. The CDR3 is 16 amino acids. Germline CDR1 is MDHEN and CDR2 is SYDVKM. With V trimmed by 6 bases and J by 2 bases, 12 bases remained unmatched. CDR3 sequence: CASSGSGTGNPYEQYF. As DNA, the CDR3 is TGTGCCAGCAGCGGTTCCGGGACAGGCAATCCCTACGAGCAGTACTTC.

The chain uses TRBV18 and TRBJ2-5; 10 positions agree with TRBD2. Per germline, CDR1 KGHSH and CDR2 LQKENI. Trimming removed 1 base from V and 5 bases from J; junction bases left unmatched: 4. The CDR3 has 15 residues. CDR3 in amino acids: CASSPRPAGGETQYF. The CDR3, as DNA: TGTGCCAGCTCACCACGTCCAGCGGGAGGGGAGACCCAGTACTTC.

The genes are TRBV6-6 and TRBJ2-1; TRBD2 aligns across 9 bases. CDR3 length equals 16 residues. After removal of 5 bases from V and 6 bases from J, the junction contained 11 bases not matched to a gene. Germline loops: CDR1 MNHNY, CDR2 SVGAGI (reference sequence). As DNA, the CDR3 is TGTGCCAGCAGTAGGGCGGGGGGGAGGTTCGGCAATGAGCAGTTCTTC. Encoded protein: CASSRAGGRFGNEQFF.